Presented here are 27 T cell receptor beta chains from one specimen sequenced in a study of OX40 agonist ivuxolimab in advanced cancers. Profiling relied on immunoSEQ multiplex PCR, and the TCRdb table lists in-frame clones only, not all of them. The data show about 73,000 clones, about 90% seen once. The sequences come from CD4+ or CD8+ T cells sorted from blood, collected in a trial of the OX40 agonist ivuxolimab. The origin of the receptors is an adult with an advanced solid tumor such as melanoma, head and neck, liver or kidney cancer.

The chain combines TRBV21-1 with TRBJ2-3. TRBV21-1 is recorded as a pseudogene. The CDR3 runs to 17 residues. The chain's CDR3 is CASSKEEGGTSTDTQYF. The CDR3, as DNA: TGTGCCAGCAGCAAAGAGGAAGGAGGGACAAGCACAGATACGCAGTATTTT.

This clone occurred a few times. The CDR3 DNA reads as TGTGCCAGCAGCTTACGGAGGGGAAGCACTGAAGCTTTCTTT. Encoded protein: CASSLRRGSTEAFF. J is TRBJ1-1 and V is TRBV13; the D gene is possibly TRBD1 (5 bases). The CDR3 loop spans 14 amino acids. Trimming pared 2 bases from V and 4 bases from J, leaving 11 bases between. CDR1 is PRHDT, CDR2 FYEKMQ, per germline (reference sequence).

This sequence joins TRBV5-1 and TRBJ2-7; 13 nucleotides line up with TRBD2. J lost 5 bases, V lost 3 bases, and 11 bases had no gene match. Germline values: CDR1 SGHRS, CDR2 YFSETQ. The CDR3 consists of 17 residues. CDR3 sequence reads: CASSSKARTSGSHEQYF. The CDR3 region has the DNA TGCGCCAGCAGCTCGAAAGCTAGGACTAGCGGGAGCCACGAGCAGTACTTC.

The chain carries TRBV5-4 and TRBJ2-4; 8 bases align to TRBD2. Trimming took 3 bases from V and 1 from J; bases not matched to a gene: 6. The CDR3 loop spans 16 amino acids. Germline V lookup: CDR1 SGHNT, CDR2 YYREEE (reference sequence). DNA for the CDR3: TGTGCCAGCAGCTCTGGGACTAGTAGCGCCAAAAACATTCAGTACTTC. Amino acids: CASSSGTSSAKNIQYF.

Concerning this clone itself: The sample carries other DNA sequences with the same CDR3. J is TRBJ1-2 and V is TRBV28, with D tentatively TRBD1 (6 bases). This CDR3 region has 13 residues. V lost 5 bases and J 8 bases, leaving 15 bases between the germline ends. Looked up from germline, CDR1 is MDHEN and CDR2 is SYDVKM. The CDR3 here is CASSPRTAGGYTF. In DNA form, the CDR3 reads TGTGCCAGCAGTCCCCGGACAGCGGGGGGCTACACCTTC.

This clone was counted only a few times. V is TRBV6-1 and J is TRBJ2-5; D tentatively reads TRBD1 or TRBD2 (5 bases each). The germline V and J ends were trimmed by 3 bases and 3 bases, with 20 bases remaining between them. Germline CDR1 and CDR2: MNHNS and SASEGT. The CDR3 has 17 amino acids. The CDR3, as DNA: TGTGCCAGCAGTGAGGCTCCAGACATGTGGGGGAAAGAGACCCAGTACTTC. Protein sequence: CASSEAPDMWGKETQYF.

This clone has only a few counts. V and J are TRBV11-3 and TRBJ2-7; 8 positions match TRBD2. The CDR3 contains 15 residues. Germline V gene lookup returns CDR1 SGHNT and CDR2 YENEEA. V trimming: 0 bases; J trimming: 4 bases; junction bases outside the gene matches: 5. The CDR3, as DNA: TGTGCCAGCAGCTTAGAGGCGGGAGGATCGTACGAGCAGTACTTC. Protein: CASSLEAGGSYEQYF.

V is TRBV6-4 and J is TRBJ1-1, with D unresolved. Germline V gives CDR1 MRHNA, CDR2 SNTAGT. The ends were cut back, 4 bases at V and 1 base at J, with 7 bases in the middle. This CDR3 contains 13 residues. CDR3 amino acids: CASSVSPNTEAFF. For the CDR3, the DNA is TGTGCCAGCAGTGTAAGCCCGAACACTGAAGCTTTCTTT.

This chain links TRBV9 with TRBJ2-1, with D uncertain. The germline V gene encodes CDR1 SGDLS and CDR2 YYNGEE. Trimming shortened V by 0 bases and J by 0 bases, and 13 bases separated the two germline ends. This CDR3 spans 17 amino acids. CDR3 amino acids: CASSVGITFSSYNEQFF. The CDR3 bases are TGTGCCAGCAGCGTAGGTATAACTTTCAGCTCCTACAATGAGCAGTTCTTC.

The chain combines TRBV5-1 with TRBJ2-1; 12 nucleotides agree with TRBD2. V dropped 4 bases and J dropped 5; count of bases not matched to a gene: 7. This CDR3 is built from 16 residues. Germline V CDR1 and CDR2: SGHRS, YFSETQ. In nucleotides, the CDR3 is TGCGCCAGCAGCCCGAGACTAGCGGGAGACCACAATGAGCAGTTCTTC. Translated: CASSPRLAGDHNEQFF.

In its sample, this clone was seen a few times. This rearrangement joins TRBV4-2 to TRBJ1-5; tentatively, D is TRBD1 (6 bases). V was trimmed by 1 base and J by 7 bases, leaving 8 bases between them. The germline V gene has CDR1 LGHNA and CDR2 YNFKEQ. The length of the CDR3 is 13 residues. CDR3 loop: CASSQGRGQPQHF. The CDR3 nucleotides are TGTGCCAGCAGCCAAGGTAGGGGGCAGCCCCAGCATTTT.

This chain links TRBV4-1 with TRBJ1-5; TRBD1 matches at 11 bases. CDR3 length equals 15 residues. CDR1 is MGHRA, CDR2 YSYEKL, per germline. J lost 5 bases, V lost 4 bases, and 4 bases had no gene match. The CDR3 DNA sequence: TGCGCCAGCAGCCCCCGGACAGGGGGCGATCAGCCCCAGCATTTT. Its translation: CASSPRTGGDQPQHF.

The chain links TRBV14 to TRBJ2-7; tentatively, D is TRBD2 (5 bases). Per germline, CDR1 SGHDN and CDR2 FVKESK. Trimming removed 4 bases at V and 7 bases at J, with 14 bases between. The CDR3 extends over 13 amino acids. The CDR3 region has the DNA TGTGCCAGCAGCCGAATGGGAGTAGCGGAGCAGTACTTC. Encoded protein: CASSRMGVAEQYF.

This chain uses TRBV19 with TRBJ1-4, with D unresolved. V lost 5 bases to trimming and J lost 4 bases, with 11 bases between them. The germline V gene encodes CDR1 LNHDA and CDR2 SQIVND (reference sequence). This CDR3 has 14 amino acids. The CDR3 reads CASSGWELNEKLFF. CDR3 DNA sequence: TGTGCCAGTAGTGGTTGGGAACTTAATGAAAAACTGTTTTTT.

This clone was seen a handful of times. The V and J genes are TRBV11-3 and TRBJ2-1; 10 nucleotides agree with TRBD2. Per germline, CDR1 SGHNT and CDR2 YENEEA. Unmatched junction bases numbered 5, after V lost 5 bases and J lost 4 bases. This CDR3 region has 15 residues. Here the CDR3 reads CASSIGLAVYNEQFF. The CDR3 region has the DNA TGTGCCAGCAGCATAGGACTAGCGGTATACAATGAGCAGTTCTTC.

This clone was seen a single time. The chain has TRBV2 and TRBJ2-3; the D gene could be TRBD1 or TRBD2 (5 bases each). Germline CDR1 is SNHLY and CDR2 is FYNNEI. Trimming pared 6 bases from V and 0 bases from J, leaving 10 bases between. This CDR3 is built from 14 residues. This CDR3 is CASRAGTSTDTQYF. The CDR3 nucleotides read TGTGCCAGCAGAGCCGGGACCAGCACAGATACGCAGTATTTT.

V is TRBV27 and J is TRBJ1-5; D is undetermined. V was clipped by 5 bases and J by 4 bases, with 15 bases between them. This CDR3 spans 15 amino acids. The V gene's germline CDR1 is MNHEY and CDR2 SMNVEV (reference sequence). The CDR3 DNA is TGTGCCAGCAGTCCCTACCCCGGGAGAAATCAGCCCCAGCATTTT. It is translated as CASSPYPGRNQPQHF.

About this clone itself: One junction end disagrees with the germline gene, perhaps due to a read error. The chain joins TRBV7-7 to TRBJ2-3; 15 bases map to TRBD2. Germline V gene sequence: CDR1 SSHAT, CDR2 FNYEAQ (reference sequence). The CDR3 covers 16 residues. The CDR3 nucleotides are TGTGCTAGCAGCTCGGGACTAGCGGGAGGAGCAGATACGCAGTATTTT. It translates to CASSSGLAGGADTQYF.

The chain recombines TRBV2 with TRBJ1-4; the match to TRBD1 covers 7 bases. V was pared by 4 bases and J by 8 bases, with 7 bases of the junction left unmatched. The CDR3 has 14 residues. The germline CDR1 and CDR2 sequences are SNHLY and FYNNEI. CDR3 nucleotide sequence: TGTGCCAGCAGTGGAGGGGGCGCCAGGGAAAAACTGTTTTTT. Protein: CASSGGGAREKLFF.

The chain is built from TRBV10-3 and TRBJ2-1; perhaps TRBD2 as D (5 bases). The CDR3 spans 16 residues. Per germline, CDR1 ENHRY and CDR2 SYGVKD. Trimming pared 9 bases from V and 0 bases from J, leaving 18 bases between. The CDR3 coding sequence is TGTGCCATATCCTCTAAATCGGGGAGCTCCTACAATGAGCAGTTCTTC. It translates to CAISSKSGSSYNEQFF.

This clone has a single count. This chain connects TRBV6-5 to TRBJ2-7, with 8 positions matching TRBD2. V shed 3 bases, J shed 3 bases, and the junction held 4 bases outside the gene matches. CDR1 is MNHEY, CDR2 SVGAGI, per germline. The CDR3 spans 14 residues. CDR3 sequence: CASSYLGGGYEQYF. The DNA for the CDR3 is TGTGCCAGCAGTTATCTCGGGGGGGGCTACGAGCAGTACTTC.

CDR3 in DNA: TGTGCCAGCAGTAGCGGGAGGGCCATTGAGCAGTTCTTC. It codes for CASSSGRAIEQFF. The chain recombines TRBV6-5 with TRBJ2-1, with TRBD2 matching 10 bases. The germline V gene has CDR1 MNHEY and CDR2 SVGAGI. The V and J ends lost 5 bases and 9 bases, in that order; junction bases with no gene match: 4. The CDR3 runs to 13 residues.

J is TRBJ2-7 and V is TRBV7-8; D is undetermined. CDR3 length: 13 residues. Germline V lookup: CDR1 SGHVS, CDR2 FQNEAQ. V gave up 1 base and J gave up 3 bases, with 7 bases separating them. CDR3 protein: CASSLGRVYEQYF. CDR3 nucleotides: TGTGCCAGCAGCTTAGGCCGGGTCTACGAGCAGTACTTC.

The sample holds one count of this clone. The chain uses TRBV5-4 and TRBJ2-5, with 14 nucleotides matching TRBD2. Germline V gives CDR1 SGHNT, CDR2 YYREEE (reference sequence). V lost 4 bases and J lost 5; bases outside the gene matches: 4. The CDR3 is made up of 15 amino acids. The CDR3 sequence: CASSTRLAGGETQYF. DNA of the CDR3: TGTGCCAGCAGCACCCGACTAGCGGGAGGGGAGACCCAGTACTTC.

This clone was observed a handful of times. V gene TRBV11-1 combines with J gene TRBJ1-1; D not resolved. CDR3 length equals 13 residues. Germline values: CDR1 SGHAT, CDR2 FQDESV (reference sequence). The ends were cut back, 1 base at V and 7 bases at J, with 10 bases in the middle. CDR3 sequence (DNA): TGTGCCAGCAGCTTAGAGAGAGGGTATGAAGCTTTCTTT. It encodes CASSLERGYEAFF.

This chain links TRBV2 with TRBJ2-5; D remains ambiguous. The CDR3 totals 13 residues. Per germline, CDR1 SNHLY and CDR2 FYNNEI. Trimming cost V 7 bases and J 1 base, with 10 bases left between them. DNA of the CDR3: TGTGCCAGCAACCGGCCCTCCCAAGAGACCCAGTACTTC. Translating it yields CASNRPSQETQYF.

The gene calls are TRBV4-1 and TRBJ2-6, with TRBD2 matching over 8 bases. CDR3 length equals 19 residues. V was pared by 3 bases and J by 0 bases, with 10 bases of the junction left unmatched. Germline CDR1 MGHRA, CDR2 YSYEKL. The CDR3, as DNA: TGCGCCAGCAGCCATCGACTAGCGTTCTCGAGCTCTGGGGCCAACGTCCTGACTTTC. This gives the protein CASSHRLAFSSSGANVLTF.